This is a list of T cell receptor beta chains from one sample in a study of siplizumab effects on memory and regulatory T cells. Here immunoSEQ multiplex PCR was the method, and the copy in TCRdb shows in-frame clones only, minus some. The data contain roughly 100,000 clones, roughly 96% of them singletons. The material sequenced was naive CD4+ T cells sorted from blood. These receptors were collected from a human donor in good health. The CDR3 runs from the conserved cysteine through the conserved F or W.

J gene	V gene	CDR3 protein
TRBJ2-1	TRBV7-9	CASSHRRWGAGVDEQFF
TRBJ2-3	TRBV11-2	CASSLELAGGRTDTQYF
TRBJ1-2	TRBV19	CASSSPGQANGYTF
TRBJ2-1	TRBV9	CASSAAEGPYNEQFF
TRBJ1-1	TRBV5-4	CASSLETGTGKAFF
TRBJ1-5	TRBV5-1	CASSPDRVGQPQHF
TRBJ1-2	TRBV6-6	CASSSPGTGGRGYTF
TRBJ2-1	TRBV6-1	CASSPQGAPGNEQFF
TRBJ1-6	TRBV7-6	CASSLVDVNSPLHF
TRBJ1-2	TRBV6-6	CASSYGYGGDYGYTF
TRBJ2-7	TRBV19	CASSSTGTVYEQYF
TRBJ1-3	TRBV5-1	CATGHTPGNTIYF
TRBJ1-4	TRBV19	CASSINLQGQGTTNEKLFF
TRBJ1-5	TRBV19	CASSIRQQPQHF
TRBJ2-1	TRBV18	CASSQGLAGAGGEQFF
TRBJ1-6	TRBV4-1	CASGRFSYNSPLHF
TRBJ1-3	TRBV4-1	CASSQGAGVYGNTIYF
TRBJ1-6	TRBV7-3	CASSLARDSPLHF
TRBJ2-1	TRBV19	CASNAGTTYNEQFF
TRBJ1-1	TRBV9	CASSVGGMTEAFF
TRBJ1-2	TRBV15	CATTGQGGYGYTF
TRBJ1-1	TRBV5-1	CASSLEGLENTEAFF
TRBJ2-3	TRBV27	CASRERSVAVKSTDTQYF
TRBJ2-3	TRBV7-7	CASSYLAGVTDTQYF